This TCR beta chain comes out of a study of cytomegalovirus exposure and HLA in healthy donors. Study results and limitations: In a later analysis, a missense DCLRE1C variant was linked to TCR beta V- and J-gene trimming. The study reported that TCR beta sequences accurately predicted HLA-A and HLA-B alleles in most subjects. More clonal expansion characterized HLA-associated TCR beta chains than equally common others in a later analysis.

Primers for the PCR totalled 60 Vbeta and 13 Jbeta. Data came from immunoSEQ multiplex PCR; TCRdb stores just in-frame clones and leaves some out. The sample contains about 110,000 clones, roughly 80% of which appear only once. CDR1 is SGHVS and CDR2 is FQNEAQ in the germline V gene. V shed 5 bases and J shed 10 bases, with 15 bases lying between them. This CDR3 spans 13 amino acids. To note about this clone: The antigen remains undetermined.

This receptor was identified in a man younger than 40 in good health and CMV-seropositive. This chain connects TRBV7-8 to TRBJ2-1; D may be TRBD1 (6 bases). Sequencing was carried out using PBMCs. Here the CDR3 DNA reads TGTGCCAGCAGCGCCTCAGGGGCTCGGGAGCAGTTCTTC. This encodes CASSASGAREQFF.